Each of the 15 T cell receptor beta chains below was sequenced from the same sample in a study of CD8 T cells in ankylosing spondylitis. Via MiXCR, TCRdb re-called the 5' RACE reads, giving one row per CDR3 protein. The sample shows 200,000 to 300,000 distinct CDR3 sequences, 8% to 11% of them seen only once. The specimen was blood, either unsorted or a sorted T cell fraction (not recorded which). Receptor source: a male donor with ankylosing spondylitis or in good health (not recorded which).

Notes on this clonotype: A much larger clone is a single base away; this may be a read error. This sequence joins TRBV7-2 and TRBJ1-1, with D perhaps TRBD1 (6 bases). Per germline, CDR1 SGHTA and CDR2 FQGNSA. The CDR3 runs 15 residues. This chain's CDR3 is CAGSLGPRGGTEAFF. CDR3 DNA sequence: TGTGCCGGCAGCCTCGGGCCCCGAGGGGGAACTGAAGCTTTCTTT. Combining the CDR3 with reference TRBV7-2 and TRBJ1-1 gives the whole variable domain GAGVSQSPSNKVTEKGKDVELRCDPISGHTALYWYRQSLGQGLEFLIYFQGNSAPDKSGLPSDRFSAERTGGSVSTLTIQRTQQEDSAVYLCAGSLGPRGGTEAFFGQGTRLTVV.

The chain employs TRBV5-1 and TRBJ2-1; unclear D gene. Trimming cost V 0 bases and J 2 bases, with 9 bases left between them. CDR3 length equals 15 residues. Germline assignment: CDR1 SGHRS and CDR2 YFSETQ. CDR3 sequence reads: CASSLEQLAYNEQFF. CDR3 DNA sequence: TGCGCCAGCAGCTTGGAACAACTGGCCTACAATGAGCAGTTCTTC.

V usage is TRBV7-2 and J usage is TRBJ2-1; D unclear. CDR1 SGHTA and CDR2 FQGNSA come from the germline V gene. The CDR3 length is 15 residues. The V end was cut by 5 bases, the J end by 4 bases, with 15 bases between. The CDR3 spells CASSPDLNGYNEQFF. The CDR3 DNA follows: TGTGCCAGCAGCCCCGACTTGAATGGGTACAATGAGCAGTTCTTC.

This clonotype has only a few counts. The rearrangement uses TRBV5-5 and TRBJ1-2, with D unresolved. The CDR3 covers 12 residues. Germline CDR1 SGHKS, CDR2 YYEKEE (reference sequence). V lost 3 bases, J lost 8 bases, and 11 bases lay in between. The CDR3 reads CASSSLIGGYTF. For the CDR3, the DNA is TGTGCCAGCAGCTCCCTCATAGGAGGCTACACCTTC. Variable domain in full (rest from reference TRBV5-5 and TRBJ1-2): DAGVTQSPTHLIKTRGQQVTLRCSPISGHKSVSWYQQVLGQGPQFIFQYYEKEERGRGNFPDRFSARQFPNYSSELNVNALLLGDSALYLCASSSLIGGYTFGSGTRLTVV.

This clonotype appeared many times. The chain carries TRBV5-6 and TRBJ1-6, with TRBD1 matching 7 bases. Germline loops: CDR1 SGHDT, CDR2 YYEEEE. Trimming removed 4 bases from V and 7 bases from J; junction bases left unmatched: 17. The CDR3 is 18 amino acids. In DNA form, the CDR3 reads TGTGCCAGCAGCCTTTACATGGAGGCAGGGGGAACGAATTCACCCCTCCACTTT. Amino acid sequence: CASSLYMEAGGTNSPLHF. The full variable domain, its missing parts supplied by reference TRBV5-6 and TRBJ1-6, is DAGVTQSPTHLIKTRGQQVTLRCSPKSGHDTVSWYQQALGQGPQFIFQYYEEEERQRGNFPDRFSGHQFPNYSSELNVNALLLGDSALYLCASSLYMEAGGTNSPLHFGNGTRLTVT.

This clonotype was seen repeatedly, ten times or more. The chain is built from TRBV10-3 and TRBJ2-3, with a possible D match to TRBD1 (6 bases). There are 13 residues in the CDR3. Trimming cost V 5 bases and J 5 bases, with 11 bases left between them. The V gene's germline CDR1 is ENHRY and CDR2 SYGVKD. CDR3 loop: CAISTGLGDTQYF. In DNA form, the CDR3 reads TGTGCCATCAGTACAGGGTTAGGAGATACGCAGTATTTT.

This clonotype was recorded at least ten times. V is TRBV25-1 and J is TRBJ2-7; TRBD2 matches 9 bases. Germline V CDR1 and CDR2: MGHDK, SYGVNS. Trimming at V came to 3 bases and at J to 3 bases, leaving 9 bases not matched to a gene. The CDR3 extends over 16 amino acids. The CDR3 region has the DNA TGTGCCAGCAGTGACCCTAGCGGGAAAGATGGCTACGAGCAGTACTTC. Translating it yields CASSDPSGKDGYEQYF.

This clonotype was seen a few times. The rearrangement joins TRBV7-2 to TRBJ2-5; 8 bases map to TRBD1. Germline V gives CDR1 SGHTA, CDR2 FQGNSA. The CDR3 sequence is 14 residues long. With 1 base clipped from V and 5 bases from J, the junction kept 3 bases outside the gene matches. As DNA, the CDR3 is TGTGCCAGCAGCTTAGGGACAGGGTGGGAGACCCAGTACTTC. Protein: CASSLGTGWETQYF.

This clonotype has a count of ten or more. This sequence joins TRBV19 and TRBJ1-1; 7 bases map to TRBD1. CDR3 length: 14 amino acids. Germline CDR1 reads LNHDA; CDR2 reads SQIVND (reference sequence). The V gene end was trimmed by 4 bases and the J gene end by 6 bases; junction bases not matched to a gene: 8. The chain's CDR3 is CASSTGQGGPEAFF. The CDR3 region has the DNA TGTGCCAGTAGTACGGGACAAGGGGGCCCTGAAGCTTTCTTT.

The sample holds many counts of this clonotype. The rearrangement joins TRBV20-1 to TRBJ2-3; either TRBD1 or TRBD2 may fit D (5 bases each). The V gene lost 5 bases and the J gene lost 0 bases, with 9 bases spanning the gap. Germline lookup yields CDR1 DFQATT and CDR2 SNEGSKA (reference sequence). This CDR3 comprises 13 residues. DNA of the CDR3: TGCAGTGCTGCCGGGACCAGCACAGATACGCAGTATTTT. Encoded protein: CSAAGTSTDTQYF.

V gene TRBV7-2 combines with J gene TRBJ1-5; 8 bases agree with TRBD1. Germline trimming cut 6 bases from V and 3 bases from J; bases unmatched to any gene: 7. From germline, CDR1 is SGHTA and CDR2 FQGNSA. The length of the CDR3 is 15 residues. The CDR3 nucleotides read TGTGCCAGCAGTCAGGGGGCGATGAACAATCAGCCCCAGCATTTT. As protein: CASSQGAMNNQPQHF.

This clonotype was seen only a few times. The gene calls are TRBV7-6 and TRBJ1-4, with no clear D. Germline CDR1 SGHVS, CDR2 FNYEAQ. The CDR3 extends over 14 amino acids. Trimming took 5 bases from V and 3 from J, leaving 10 bases between them. The CDR3 protein is CASSRLGPNEKLFF. For the CDR3, the DNA is TGTGCCAGCAGCCGACTTGGACCTAATGAAAAACTGTTTTTT.

This clonotype was counted at least ten times. The chain links TRBV3-1 to TRBJ1-6; perhaps TRBD1 as D (6 bases). Looked up from germline, CDR1 is LGHDT and CDR2 is YNNKEL (reference sequence). V was trimmed by 11 bases and J by 7 bases, leaving 21 bases between them. The CDR3 is 15 amino acids. The CDR3 DNA is TGTGCCTCGGGGGATTTACAGGGACCAAATTCACCCCTCCACTTT. It specifies CASGDLQGPNSPLHF.

Turning to this clonotype: A much larger clone differs from this one at a single base, so this may be a read error. The rearrangement links TRBV20-1 to TRBJ1-5; D may be TRBD1 (6 bases). CDR3 length equals 16 residues. Germline values: CDR1 DFQATT, CDR2 SNEGSKA (reference sequence). CDR3 sequence: CCARGESGASNQPQHF. CDR3 in DNA: TGCTGTGCTAGAGGCGAGTCAGGGGCCAGCAATCAGCCCCAGCATTTT.

This clonotype has a count of ten or more. The chain combines TRBV6-1 with TRBJ2-1; 8 nucleotides align to TRBD1. Germline V gene sequence: CDR1 MNHNS, CDR2 SASEGT. The CDR3 runs to 15 residues. V lost 4 bases, J lost 3 bases, and 5 bases stayed unmatched. In nucleotides, the CDR3 is TGTGCCAGCAGTGTCTCCAGGGGGCTCTACAATGAGCAGTTCTTC. Translation: CASSVSRGLYNEQFF.